This T cell receptor beta chain was recorded in a study of shared clonotypes between healthy human individuals. Trimming took 2 bases from V and 3 from J, leaving 15 bases between them. The CDR3 spans 15 residues. CDR1 and CDR2 from the germline V gene are SGHDT and YYEEEE. Naive CD8 cells lacked CD45RO and underwent positive selection for CCR7, leaving out terminally differentiated effector memory CD45RA+ cells. The repertoire was sequenced with immunoSEQ multiplex PCR; TCRdb's copy has only in-frame clones and lacks some. The table shows roughly 2.1 million clones, with 90% to 95% occurring only once.

Sequencing was carried out using naive CD8+ T cells from PBMCs. The V gene is TRBV5-6, the J gene TRBJ2-7, with D tentatively TRBD2 (5 bases). The receptor's source is a man younger than 30 in good health. Some clones in this sample may be carry-over from other donors' samples. CDR3 protein: CASSFIERRFYEQYF. DNA of the CDR3: TGTGCCAGCAGCTTTATCGAACGGAGGTTCTACGAGCAGTACTTC. The full variable domain, with the rest looked up from reference TRBV5-6 and TRBJ2-7, is DAGVTQSPTHLIKTRGQQVTLRCSPKSGHDTVSWYQQALGQGPQFIFQYYEEEERQRGNFPDRFSGHQFPNYSSELNVNALLLGDSALYLCASSFIERRFYEQYFGPGTRLTVT.